Reported below is one T cell receptor beta chain. The data derive from a study of blood T cell repertoires in COVID-19. Study in general: From the United States, Italy and Spain came samples of acute and convalescent COVID-19. PBMCs, B-cell-depleted T cells, or T cells provided the cDNA or gDNA that made up the material.

Enrollees, about 18 to 89 years old, lived in roughly 24 US areas. Recovery meant two consecutive negative NP/OP PCR tests, professional clearance, or resolved symptoms. Generated by immunoSEQ multiplex PCR, the TCRdb table keeps only in-frame clones and is missing some. Of a few hundred thousand clones listed, around nine tenths were seen once; the top ten hold around 10%. Sequenced: PBMCs or T cells enriched from blood (not recorded which). The TCR was taken from a woman aged 45 to 65 who had recovered from COVID-19.

CDR3 in amino acids: CASSFGTGGKTQYF. The CDR3 DNA reads as TGTGCCAGCAGTTTTGGTACAGGGGGAAAGACCCAGTACTTC. V gene TRBV28 combines with J gene TRBJ2-5, with 8 bases lining up with TRBD1. V was pared by 3 bases and J by 6 bases, with 6 bases of the junction left unmatched. Germline-derived CDR1 and CDR2 are MDHEN and SYDVKM. This CDR3 comprises 14 residues.